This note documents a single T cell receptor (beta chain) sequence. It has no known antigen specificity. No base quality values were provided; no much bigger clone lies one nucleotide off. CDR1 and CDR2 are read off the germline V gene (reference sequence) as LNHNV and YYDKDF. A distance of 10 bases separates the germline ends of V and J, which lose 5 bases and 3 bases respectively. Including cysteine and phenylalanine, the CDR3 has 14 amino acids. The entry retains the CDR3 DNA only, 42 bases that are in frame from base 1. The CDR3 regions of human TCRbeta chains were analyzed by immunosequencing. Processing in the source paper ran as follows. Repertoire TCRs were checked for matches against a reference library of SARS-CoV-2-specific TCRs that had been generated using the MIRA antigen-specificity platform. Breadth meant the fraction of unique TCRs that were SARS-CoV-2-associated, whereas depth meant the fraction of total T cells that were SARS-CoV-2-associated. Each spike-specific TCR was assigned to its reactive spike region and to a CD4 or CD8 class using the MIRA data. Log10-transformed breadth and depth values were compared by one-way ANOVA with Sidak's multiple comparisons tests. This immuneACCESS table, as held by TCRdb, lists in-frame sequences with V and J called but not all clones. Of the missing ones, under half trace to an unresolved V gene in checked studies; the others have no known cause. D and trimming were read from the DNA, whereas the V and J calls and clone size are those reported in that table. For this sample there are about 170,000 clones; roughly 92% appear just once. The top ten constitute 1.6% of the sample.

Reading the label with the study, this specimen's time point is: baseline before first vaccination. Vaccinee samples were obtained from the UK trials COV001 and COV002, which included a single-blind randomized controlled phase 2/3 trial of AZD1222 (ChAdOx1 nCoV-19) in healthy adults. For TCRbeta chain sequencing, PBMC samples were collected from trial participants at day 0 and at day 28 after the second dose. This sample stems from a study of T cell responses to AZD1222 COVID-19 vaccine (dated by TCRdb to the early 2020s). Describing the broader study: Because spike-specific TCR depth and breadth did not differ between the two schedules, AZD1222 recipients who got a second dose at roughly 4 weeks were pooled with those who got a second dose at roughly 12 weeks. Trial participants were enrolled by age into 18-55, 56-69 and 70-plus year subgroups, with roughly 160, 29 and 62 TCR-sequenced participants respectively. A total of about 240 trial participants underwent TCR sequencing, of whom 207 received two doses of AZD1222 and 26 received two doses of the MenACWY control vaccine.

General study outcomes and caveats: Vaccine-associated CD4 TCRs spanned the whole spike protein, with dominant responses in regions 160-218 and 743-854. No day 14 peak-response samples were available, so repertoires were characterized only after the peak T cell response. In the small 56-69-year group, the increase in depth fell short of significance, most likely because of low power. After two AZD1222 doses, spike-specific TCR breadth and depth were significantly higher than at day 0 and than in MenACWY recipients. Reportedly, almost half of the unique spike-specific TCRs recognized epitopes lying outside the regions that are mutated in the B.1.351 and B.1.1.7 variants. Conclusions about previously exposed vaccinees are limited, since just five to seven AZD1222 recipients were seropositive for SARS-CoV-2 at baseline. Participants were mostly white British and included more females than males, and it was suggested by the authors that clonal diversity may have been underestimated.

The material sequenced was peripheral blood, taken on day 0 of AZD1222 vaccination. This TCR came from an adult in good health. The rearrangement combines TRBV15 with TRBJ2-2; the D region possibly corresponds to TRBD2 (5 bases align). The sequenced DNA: TGTGCCACCAGCGGCCGGGGATACACCGGGGAGCTGTTTTTT. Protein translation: CATSGRGYTGELFF.